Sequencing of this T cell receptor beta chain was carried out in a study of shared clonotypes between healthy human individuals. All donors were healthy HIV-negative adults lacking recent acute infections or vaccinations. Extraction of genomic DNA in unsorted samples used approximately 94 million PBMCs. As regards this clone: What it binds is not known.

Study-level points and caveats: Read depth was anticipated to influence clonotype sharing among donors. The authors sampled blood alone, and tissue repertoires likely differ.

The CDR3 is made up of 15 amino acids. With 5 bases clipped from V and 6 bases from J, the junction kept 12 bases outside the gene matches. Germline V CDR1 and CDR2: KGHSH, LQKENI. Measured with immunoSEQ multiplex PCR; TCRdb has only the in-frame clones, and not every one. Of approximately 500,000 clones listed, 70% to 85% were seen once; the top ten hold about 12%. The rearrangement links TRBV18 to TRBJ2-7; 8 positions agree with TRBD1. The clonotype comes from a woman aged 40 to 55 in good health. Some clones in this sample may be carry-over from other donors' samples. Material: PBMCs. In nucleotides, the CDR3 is TGTGCCAGCTCATCCGTGACAGGGGATGAAAGCGAGCAGTACTTC. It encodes CASSSVTGDESEQYF.